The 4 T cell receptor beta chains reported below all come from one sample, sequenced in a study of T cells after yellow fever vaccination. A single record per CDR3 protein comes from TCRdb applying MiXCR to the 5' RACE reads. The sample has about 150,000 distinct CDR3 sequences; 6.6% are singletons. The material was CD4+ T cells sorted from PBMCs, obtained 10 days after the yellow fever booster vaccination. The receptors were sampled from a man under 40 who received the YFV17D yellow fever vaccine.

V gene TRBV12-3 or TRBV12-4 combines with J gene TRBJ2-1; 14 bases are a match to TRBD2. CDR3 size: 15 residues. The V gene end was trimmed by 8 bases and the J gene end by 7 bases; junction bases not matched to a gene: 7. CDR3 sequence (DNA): TGTGCCAGCCGGCCGGGACTAGCGGGAGAGAATGAGCAGTTCTTC. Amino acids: CASRPGLAGENEQFF.

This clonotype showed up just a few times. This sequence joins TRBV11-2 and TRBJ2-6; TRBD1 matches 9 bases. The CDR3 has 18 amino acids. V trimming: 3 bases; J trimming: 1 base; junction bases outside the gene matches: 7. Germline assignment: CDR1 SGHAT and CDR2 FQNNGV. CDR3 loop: CASSFRTGAYSGANVLTF. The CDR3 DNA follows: TGTGCCAGCAGCTTTCGGACAGGGGCTTATTCTGGGGCCAACGTCCTGACTTTC.

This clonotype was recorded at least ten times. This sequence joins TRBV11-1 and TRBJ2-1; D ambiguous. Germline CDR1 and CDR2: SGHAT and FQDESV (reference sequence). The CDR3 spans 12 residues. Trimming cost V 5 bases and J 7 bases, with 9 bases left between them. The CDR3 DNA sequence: TGTGCCAGCAGCCATCGGTGGAATGAGCAGTTCTTC. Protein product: CASSHRWNEQFF. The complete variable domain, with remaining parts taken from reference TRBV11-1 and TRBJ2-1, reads EAEVAQSPRYKITEKSQAVAFWCDPISGHATLYWYRQILGQGPELLVQFQDESVVDDSQLPKDRFSAERLKGVDSTLKIQPAELGDSAMYLCASSHRWNEQFFGPGTRLTVL.

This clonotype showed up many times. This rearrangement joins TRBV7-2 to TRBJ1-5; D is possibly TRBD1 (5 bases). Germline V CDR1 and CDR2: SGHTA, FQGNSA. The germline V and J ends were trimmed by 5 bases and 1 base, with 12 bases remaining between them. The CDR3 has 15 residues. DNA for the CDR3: TGTGCCAGCAGCAGGGGACCGGCAAGCAATCAGCCCCAGCATTTT. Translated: CASSRGPASNQPQHF. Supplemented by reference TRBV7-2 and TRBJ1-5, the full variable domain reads GAGVSQSPSNKVTEKGKDVELRCDPISGHTALYWYRQSLGQGLEFLIYFQGNSAPDKSGLPSDRFSAERTGGSVSTLTIQRTQQEDSAVYLCASSRGPASNQPQHFGDGTRLSIL.